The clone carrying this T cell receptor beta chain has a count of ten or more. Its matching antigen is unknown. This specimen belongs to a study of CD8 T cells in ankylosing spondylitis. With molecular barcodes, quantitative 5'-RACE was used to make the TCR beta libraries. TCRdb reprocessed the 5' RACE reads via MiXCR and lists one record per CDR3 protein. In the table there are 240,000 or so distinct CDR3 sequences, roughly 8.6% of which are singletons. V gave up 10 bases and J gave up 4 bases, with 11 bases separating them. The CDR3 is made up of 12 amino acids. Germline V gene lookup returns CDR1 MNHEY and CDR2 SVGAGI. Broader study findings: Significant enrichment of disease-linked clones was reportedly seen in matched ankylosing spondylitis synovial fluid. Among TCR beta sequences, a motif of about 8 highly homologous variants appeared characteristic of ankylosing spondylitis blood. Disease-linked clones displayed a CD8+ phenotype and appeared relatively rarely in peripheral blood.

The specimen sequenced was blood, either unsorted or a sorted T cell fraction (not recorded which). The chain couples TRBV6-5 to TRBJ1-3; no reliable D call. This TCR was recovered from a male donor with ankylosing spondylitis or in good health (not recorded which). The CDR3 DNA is TGTGCCACCTCTGGAGCCGGAAACACCATATATTTT. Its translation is CATSGAGNTIYF.